The rows below give T cell receptor beta chains drawn from one sample of a study of shared clonotypes between healthy human individuals. Method: immunoSEQ multiplex PCR; TCRdb's copy keeps in-frame clones and lacks some. Of roughly 850,000 clones listed, about 96% are singletons. The sequencing sample was made of naive CD8+ T cells sorted from blood. The source of these receptors is a man aged 30 to 39 in good health. CDR3s include the opening cysteine and the closing phenylalanine or tryptophan.

V: TRBV28; J: TRBJ2-7; CDR3: CASSWGPYEQYF
V: TRBV30; J: TRBJ2-7; CDR3: CAWSTGQNYEQYF
V: TRBV5-1; J: TRBJ2-7; CDR3: CASSFGQGSVYEQYF
V: TRBV5-6; J: TRBJ1-1; CDR3: CASSSGVGTEAFF
V: TRBV27; J: TRBJ2-7; CDR3: CASSPVSGSYEQYF
V: TRBV10-1; J: TRBJ1-2; CDR3: CASSESRANGYTF
V: TRBV5-6; J: TRBJ2-1; CDR3: CASSLTSGVYNEQFF
V: TRBV15; J: TRBJ1-4; CDR3: CATSIYTGGANEKLFF
V: TRBV27; J: TRBJ2-7; CDR3: CASSHLGQGYEQYF
V: TRBV5-4; J: TRBJ2-7; CDR3: CASSWDRNSYEQYF
V: TRBV27; J: TRBJ2-3; CDR3: CASSYGAGKDTQYF
V: TRBV5-1; J: TRBJ2-7; CDR3: CASSLVGGLAGPNYEQYF
V: TRBV23-1; J: TRBJ1-2; CDR3: CLRRYGYTF
V: TRBV30; J: TRBJ2-1; CDR3: CAQVSFGRNEQFF
V: TRBV4-3; J: TRBJ2-1; CDR3: CASSQDPPLAGGSSYNEQFF
V: TRBV21-1; J: TRBJ1-1; CDR3: CASSKTTGAGLEGGFDFF
V: TRBV10-2; J: TRBJ2-7; CDR3: CASSEDLGAVEQYF
V: TRBV13; J: TRBJ2-7; CDR3: CASSLLLQGANYEQYF
V: TRBV11-2; J: TRBJ2-7; CDR3: CASSPPDSYEQYF
V: TRBV6-1; J: TRBJ2-7; CDR3: CASSATGTGQYF
V: TRBV5-6; J: TRBJ2-3; CDR3: CASRPKLAGSTDTQYF
V: TRBV2; J: TRBJ2-1; CDR3: CASRHLGESAVDEQFF
V: TRBV19; J: TRBJ1-2; CDR3: CATQEWTASNYGYTF
V: TRBV29-1; J: TRBJ1-4; CDR3: CSVGGQGQGEKLFF
V: TRBV7-9; J: TRBJ2-1; CDR3: CASSSPWGSGDYNEQFF
V: TRBV27; J: TRBJ2-7; CDR3: CASSLSGLNYEQYF
V: TRBV15; J: TRBJ2-2; CDR3: CATRTSGNTGELFF
V: TRBV29-1; J: TRBJ1-1; CDR3: CSVLTGDEAFF
V: TRBV7-8; J: TRBJ2-7; CDR3: CASSPGTVFPEQYF
V: TRBV2; J: TRBJ2-1; CDR3: CAIQTGGSYNEQFF
V: TRBV29-1; J: TRBJ2-2; CDR3: CSVEDRDTGELFF
V: TRBV20-1; J: TRBJ2-1; CDR3: CSARANEQFF
V: TRBV11-2; J: TRBJ2-7; CDR3: CASSFKDRVIGRAYEQYF
V: TRBV4-3; J: TRBJ1-2; CDR3: CASSPGQGGGYGYTF
V: TRBV15; J: TRBJ2-3; CDR3: CAIKGITDTQYF
V: TRBV10-2; J: TRBJ2-7; CDR3: CASSLVSGTYEQYF
V: TRBV7-2; J: TRBJ2-6; CDR3: CASSWEASGANVLTF
V: TRBV7-6; J: TRBJ1-2; CDR3: CASSLGDGYGYTF